Below, 32 T cell receptor beta chains from the same sample are listed, as sequenced in a study of T cell repertoires in cytomegalovirus infection. In TCRdb, the reads were re-called with MiXCR into one record per CDR3 protein. The sample lists approximately 130,000 distinct CDR3 sequences, approximately 9.2% seen once, with around 10% in the top ten. Material: PBMCs. The receptor set was obtained from a human donor in good health (CMV status not recorded). Some clones in this sample may be carry-over from other donors' samples.

With regard to this clonotype: This may be a read error: a much more frequent sequence differs by one nucleotide. The chain uses TRBV7-3 and TRBJ2-7, with 9 bases fitting TRBD2. The germline CDR1 and CDR2 sequences are SGHTA and FQGTGA. V shed 2 bases and J 5 bases; nucleotides not matched to a gene: 7. The CDR3 has 15 residues. CDR3 nucleotide sequence: TGTGCCAGCAGCTTAGAGGGGGGACTAGCCAACGAGCAGTACTTC. This sequence encodes CASSLEGGLANEQYF.

The chain links TRBV28 to TRBJ2-7; D gene uncertain. Germline V lookup: CDR1 MDHEN, CDR2 SYDVKM. The CDR3 consists of 16 residues. The V end lost 2 bases, the J end lost 4 bases, and 18 bases lay between the germline ends. The DNA for the CDR3 is TGTGCCAGCAGTTTACCCCCCCAGACGTTTCCGTACGAGCAGTACTTC. Translating it yields CASSLPPQTFPYEQYF.

In this sample, this clonotype turned up many times. The rearrangement uses TRBV28 and TRBJ2-3; 12 nucleotides line up with TRBD1. The germline CDR1 and CDR2 sequences are MDHEN and SYDVKM. The length of the CDR3 is 16 residues. V lost 2 bases to trimming and J lost 5 bases; unmatched junction nucleotides: 5. CDR3 residues: CASSLAGQGAEDTQYF. CDR3 bases: TGTGCCAGCAGTTTAGCGGGACAGGGGGCTGAAGATACGCAGTATTTT.

Many counts were recorded for this clonotype. This chain joins TRBV7-9 and TRBJ2-3; TRBD2 matches at 9 bases. CDR1 and CDR2 from the germline V gene are SEHNR and FQNEAQ (reference sequence). This CDR3 is built from 16 residues. Trimming removed 3 bases from V and 6 bases from J; junction bases left unmatched: 10. This CDR3 reads CASSFGSGGTIDTQYF. The DNA for the CDR3 is TGTGCCAGCAGCTTCGGTAGCGGGGGAACCATTGATACGCAGTATTTT.

By sample share, this clonotype is medium-sized. The CDR3 region is CASSLDRGTEAFF. The CDR3 region has the DNA TGTGCCAGCAGCCTGGACAGGGGAACTGAAGCTTTCTTT. The chain has TRBV7-2 and TRBJ1-1; TRBD1 aligns across 9 bases. J gave up 5 bases and V 5 bases, and 3 bases lay outside the gene matches. This CDR3 is built from 13 residues. Per the germline V gene, CDR1 is SGHTA and CDR2 is FQGNSA.

The chain carries TRBV28 and TRBJ2-7; D tentatively reads TRBD1 or TRBD2 (7 bases each). Trimming cost V 6 bases and J 5 bases, with 17 bases left between them. Germline loops: CDR1 MDHEN, CDR2 SYDVKM. The CDR3 has 14 amino acids. The CDR3 bases are TGTGCCAGCAGACTCCAGGGGGGGCTGCACGAGCAGTACTTC. Translated: CASRLQGGLHEQYF.

In this sample, this clonotype turned up a few times. This chain links TRBV20-1 with TRBJ1-2; the D gene is possibly TRBD1 (6 bases). Trimming removed 3 bases from V and 8 bases from J, with 16 bases in between. The CDR3 totals 13 residues. From germline, CDR1 is DFQATT and CDR2 SNEGSKA (reference sequence). The CDR3 nucleotides are TGCAGTGCTAGGGACAGACAAACGAGAGGCTACACCTTC. This sequence encodes CSARDRQTRGYTF.

The V gene is TRBV2, the J gene TRBJ1-2, with D hard to call. Looked up from germline, CDR1 is SNHLY and CDR2 is FYNNEI. The CDR3 loop spans 15 amino acids. Between the trimmed V and J ends, which lost 1 base and 4 bases, there was a span of 13 bases. The CDR3 DNA is TGTGCCAGCAGTGAAGGTCGGCAGAGAGTCTATGGCTACACCTTC. Translating it yields CASSEGRQRVYGYTF.

Many counts were recorded for this clonotype. The rearrangement joins TRBV7-2 to TRBJ2-7; D is undetermined. This CDR3 contains 14 residues. V lost 2 bases and J lost 0, with 8 bases in between. CDR1 is SGHTA and CDR2 is FQGNSA in the germline V gene. The CDR3 DNA is TGTGCCAGCAGCTTAAGGGTTAGCTCCTACGAGCAGTACTTC. Translating it yields CASSLRVSSYEQYF.

This clonotype showed up many times. This sequence joins TRBV12-3 or TRBV12-4 and TRBJ2-1, with TRBD1 matching 9 bases. The CDR3 is made up of 14 amino acids. V trimming: 6 bases; J trimming: 7 bases; junction bases outside the gene matches: 7. The chain's CDR3 is CASRRPGQGNEQFF. CDR3 bases: TGTGCCAGCAGGCGGCCGGGACAGGGTAATGAGCAGTTCTTC.

This clonotype appeared many times. This chain connects TRBV4-1 to TRBJ1-1, with D possibly TRBD1 on 5 matching bases. V was shortened by 1 base and J by 8 bases, with 14 bases between the two germline ends. From germline, CDR1 is MGHRA and CDR2 YSYEKL. The CDR3 extends over 14 amino acids. DNA for the CDR3: TGCGCCAGCAGCCAAGTCGGGACGTCGAGGGAAGCTTTCTTT. Its protein product is CASSQVGTSREAFF.

The table lists this clonotype with many counts. This chain joins TRBV24-1 and TRBJ2-1, with D uncertain. The CDR3 extends over 14 amino acids. Looked up from germline, CDR1 is KGHDR and CDR2 is SFDVKD. The V end was cut by 1 base, the J end by 3 bases, with 6 bases between. The CDR3 sequence is CATSDFPNYNEQFF. The CDR3, as DNA: TGTGCCACCAGTGATTTTCCCAACTACAATGAGCAGTTCTTC.

The chain couples TRBV29-1 to TRBJ2-1; 8 nucleotides line up with TRBD1. Germline V lookup: CDR1 SQVTM, CDR2 ANQGSEA. This CDR3 spans 16 amino acids. V shed 6 bases, J shed 0 bases, and the junction held 10 bases outside the gene matches. DNA of the CDR3: TGCAGCGTCCTGGGACAGGATAAGGACTCCTACAATGAGCAGTTCTTC. This codes for CSVLGQDKDSYNEQFF.

This clonotype occurred many times. The chain is built from TRBV7-2 and TRBJ2-3; 15 bases line up with TRBD2. The trim removed 5 bases at V and 5 bases at J, leaving 11 bases unmatched. The CDR3 sequence is 18 residues long. CDR1 and CDR2 (germline): SGHTA, FQGNSA. CDR3 sequence reads: CASSDGLAGGQSKDTQYF. DNA of the CDR3: TGTGCCAGCAGCGACGGACTAGCGGGGGGGCAGTCTAAAGATACGCAGTATTTT.

At least ten counts were recorded for this clonotype. This chain links TRBV6-6 with TRBJ1-1; no reliable D call. This CDR3 comprises 13 residues. Trimming shortened V by 7 bases and J by 1 base, and 10 bases separated the two germline ends. Germline lookup yields CDR1 MNHNY and CDR2 SVGAGI (reference sequence). Here the CDR3 reads CASTIHPNTEAFF. Written as DNA, the CDR3 is TGTGCCAGCACTATACACCCGAACACTGAAGCTTTCTTT.

V usage is TRBV29-1 and J usage is TRBJ2-3; TRBD2 matches 15 bases. With V trimmed by 4 bases and J by 4 bases, 6 bases remained unmatched. The CDR3 runs 16 residues. From germline, CDR1 is SQVTM and CDR2 ANQGSEA. The CDR3 DNA reads as TGCAGCGTTGCCGGGGGACTAGCGGGGGGCCCAGATACGCAGTATTTT. Translation gives CSVAGGLAGGPDTQYF.

Ten or more counts support this clonotype. V usage is TRBV6-5 and J usage is TRBJ2-1; 8 bases align to TRBD2. Trimming cost V 4 bases and J 2 bases; bases outside gene matches: 13. Germline lookup yields CDR1 MNHEY and CDR2 SVGAGI. The CDR3 loop spans 18 amino acids. Here the CDR3 DNA reads TGTGCCAGCAGTTGGCGGGGTCTGGGGCGGGGGGCCTACAATGAGCAGTTCTTC. Protein product: CASSWRGLGRGAYNEQFF.

The V and J genes are TRBV29-1 and TRBJ2-5; D unresolved. The V and J ends lost 4 bases and 5 bases respectively, with 8 bases between them. The CDR3 totals 11 residues. Germline-derived CDR1 and CDR2 are SQVTM and ANQGSEA. DNA for the CDR3: TGCAGCGTTGCTGTAGGGGAGACCCAGTACTTC. Its translation is CSVAVGETQYF. Variable domain in full (rest from reference TRBV29-1 and TRBJ2-5): SAVISQKPSRDICQRGTSLTIQCQVDSQVTMMFWYRQQPGQSLTLIATANQGSEATYESGFVIDKFPISRPNLTFSTLTVSNMSPEDSSIYLCSVAVGETQYFGPGTRLLVL.

This chain connects TRBV3-1 to TRBJ2-2; possible D gene TRBD2, 5 bases. CDR1 and CDR2 (germline): LGHDT, YNNKEL (reference sequence). Trimming shortened V by 0 bases and J by 0 bases, and 8 bases separated the two germline ends. This CDR3 contains 16 residues. CDR3 protein: CASSQDWTSNTGELFF. The CDR3, as DNA: TGTGCCAGCAGCCAAGATTGGACTTCGAACACCGGGGAGCTGTTTTTT.

The chain uses TRBV20-1 and TRBJ2-1; perhaps TRBD2 as D (5 bases). There are 16 residues in the CDR3. The ends were cut back, 0 bases at V and 6 bases at J, with 18 bases in the middle. Germline CDR1 reads DFQATT; CDR2 reads SNEGSKA (reference sequence). The CDR3 DNA sequence: TGCAGTGCTAGAGATCTGGTTCATGGGGAGTTCAATGAGCAGTTCTTC. The encoded protein is CSARDLVHGEFNEQFF.

The gene calls are TRBV28 and TRBJ2-5, with D tentatively TRBD1 (8 bases). This CDR3 comprises 15 residues. From germline, CDR1 is MDHEN and CDR2 SYDVKM. Trimming pared 4 bases from V and 5 bases from J, leaving 17 bases between. Written as DNA, the CDR3 is TGTGCCAGCAGTTACAGGGGGGGGGGTGTGGAGACCCAGTACTTC. Protein product: CASSYRGGGVETQYF.

This clonotype was recorded a few times. This chain links TRBV2 with TRBJ1-2, with 9 bases that match TRBD1. Germline CDR1 reads SNHLY; CDR2 reads FYNNEI. The CDR3 runs to 14 residues. J lost 6 bases, V lost 6 bases, and 8 bases had no gene match. CDR3 DNA: TGTGCCAGCAGAACCGGGACAGGGATGGATGGCTACACCTTC. It yields the protein CASRTGTGMDGYTF. The variable domain in full, completed from reference TRBV2 and TRBJ1-2, reads EPEVTQTPSHQVTQMGQEVILRCVPISNHLYFYWYRQILGQKVEFLVSFYNNEISEKSEIFDDQFSVERPDGSNFTLKIRSTKLEDSAMYFCASRTGTGMDGYTFGSGTRLTVV.

This clonotype was recorded many times. The CDR3 loop reads CASSYSEVRDEQFF. CDR3 nucleotides: TGTGCCAGCAGTTACTCAGAGGTTAGGGATGAGCAGTTCTTC. J is TRBJ2-1 and V is TRBV6-5; no definite D call. Between the trimmed V and J ends, which lost 0 bases and 8 bases, there was a span of 11 bases. Germline V gene sequence: CDR1 MNHEY, CDR2 SVGAGI. The CDR3 length is 14 residues.

As for this clonotype: The missing conserved phenylalanine or tryptophan at the end of this CDR3 makes a read error likely. The V call is TRBV20-1, the J call TRBJ1-2; possibly TRBD1 for D (6 bases). The CDR3 length is 14 residues. Germline V CDR1 and CDR2: DFQATT, SNEGSKA (reference sequence). V gave up 0 bases and J gave up 8 bases, with 16 bases separating them. The DNA of the CDR3 is TGCAGTGCTAGAGATCTCGGGGGGCTTGGAGGCTACACCTTA. Amino acids: CSARDLGGLGGYTL.

There are many counts of this clonotype. The V gene is TRBV7-2, the J gene TRBJ2-2; TRBD1 agrees at 9 bases. V shed 4 bases, J shed 8 bases, and the junction held 8 bases outside the gene matches. CDR1 and CDR2 (germline): SGHTA, FQGNSA. The length of the CDR3 is 15 residues. Written as DNA, the CDR3 is TGTGCCAGCAGCTACCGGAACAGGGGGCAGGGGGAGCTGTTTTTT. This codes for CASSYRNRGQGELFF.

This clonotype came up many times. CDR3 nucleotide sequence: TGTGCCAGCAGCGTAGATGATAGTCGTGGAGAGACCCAGTACTTC. Amino acid sequence: CASSVDDSRGETQYF. The V and J genes are TRBV9 and TRBJ2-5, with D unclear. CDR1 and CDR2 from the germline V gene are SGDLS and YYNGEE. The CDR3 has 15 residues. V lost 0 bases, J lost 4 bases, and 13 bases lay in between. The whole variable domain, remainder taken from reference TRBV9 and TRBJ2-5, is DSGVTQTPKHLITATGQRVTLRCSPRSGDLSVYWYQQSLDQGLQFLIQYYNGEERAKGNILERFSAQQFPDLHSELNLSSLELGDSALYFCASSVDDSRGETQYFGPGTRLLVL.

Ten or more counts support this clonotype. The chain combines TRBV5-8 with TRBJ2-7; D remains ambiguous. The CDR3 is 14 residues long. The V gene's germline CDR1 is SGHTS and CDR2 YDEGEE. Trimming removed 4 bases at V and 0 bases at J, with 11 bases between. CDR3 in amino acids: CASSRARSSYEQYF. The CDR3 region has the DNA TGTGCCAGCAGCCGGGCGAGGAGCTCCTACGAGCAGTACTTC. The whole variable domain, remainder taken from reference TRBV5-8 and TRBJ2-7, is EAGVTQSPTHLIKTRGQQATLRCSPISGHTSVYWYQQALGLGLQFLLWYDEGEERNRGNFPPRFSGRQFPNYSSELNVNALELEDSALYLCASSRARSSYEQYFGPGTRLTVT.

This clonotype was detected ten times or more. The chain combines TRBV7-2 with TRBJ1-1, with 9 bases matching TRBD1. Looked up from germline, CDR1 is SGHTA and CDR2 is FQGNSA. This CDR3 has 14 amino acids. With V trimmed by 2 bases and J by 5 bases, 3 bases remained unmatched. In DNA, the CDR3 is TGTGCCAGCAGCTTAAACAGGGGGCTGACTGAAGCTTTCTTT. Translating gives CASSLNRGLTEAFF.

In this sample, this clonotype turned up a few times. V usage is TRBV5-1 and J usage is TRBJ1-1; D not resolved. Germline-derived CDR1 and CDR2 are SGHRS and YFSETQ. CDR3 length equals 14 residues. The V and J ends lost 0 bases and 4 bases respectively, with 10 bases between them. This chain's CDR3 is CASSLEADLTEAFF. The CDR3 region has the DNA TGCGCCAGCAGCTTGGAGGCAGACCTCACTGAAGCTTTCTTT.

This clonotype showed up just once. The chain couples TRBV7-9 to TRBJ2-1; D is ambiguous. The length of the CDR3 is 16 residues. V was pared by 4 bases and J by 0 bases, with 13 bases between. Germline V lookup: CDR1 SEHNR, CDR2 FQNEAQ (reference sequence). CDR3 in amino acids: CASSSSRVSSYNEQFF. The DNA of the CDR3 is TGTGCCAGCAGCTCTTCTCGGGTGAGCTCCTACAATGAGCAGTTCTTC.

The chain is built from TRBV29-1 and TRBJ1-5; possible D gene TRBD1, 6 bases. Trimming stripped 5 bases from V and 1 base from J, with 9 bases between. Germline CDR1 SQVTM, CDR2 ANQGSEA. The CDR3 totals 13 residues. Here the CDR3 reads CSVRGGSNQPQHF. The CDR3 DNA sequence: TGCAGCGTTCGAGGGGGGAGCAATCAGCCCCAGCATTTT.

This clonotype was found many times. The gene calls are TRBV28 and TRBJ1-2, with D perhaps TRBD1 (5 bases). The CDR3 runs to 12 residues. Trimming pared 7 bases from V and 2 bases from J, leaving 8 bases between. Germline V gene sequence: CDR1 MDHEN, CDR2 SYDVKM. The CDR3 DNA sequence: TGTGCCAGCAAAGCAGGGAACTATGGCTACACCTTC. This translates into CASKAGNYGYTF.